This T cell receptor beta chain was observed in a study of T cells in Graves' hyperthyroidism and ophthalmopathy (dated by TCRdb to the late 2010s). Regarding the study in general: Peripheral blood was sampled at the time of initial diagnosis, prior to any treatment. The paper reports TCR Vbeta CDR3 sequencing of about 140 peripheral blood samples: 43 ophthalmopathy, under 80 hyperthyroidism and around 17 progressor patients. Once sampling was done, hyperthyroidism patients were given methimazole at a starting dose of 30 mg daily, whereas ophthalmopathy patients were given high-dose intravenous methylprednisolone. Prospective prediction of ophthalmopathy was tested in an independent validation cohort of approximately 18 hyperthyroidism patients and 15 to 17 patients who later progressed to ophthalmopathy. The 100 or so discovery patients were divided at random into training and test sets in a 7:3 ratio. The study also compared thyroid tissue and blood T-cell repertoires from over 5 Graves' hyperthyroidism patients. To identify distinguishing TCR V-J signatures, a discovery cohort of around 100 patients was used, comprising some 45 with Graves' ophthalmopathy and 57 with stable Graves' hyperthyroidism.

Amplification of TCR beta CDR3 regions was carried out from RNA transcripts. A first-round RT-PCR of the TCR CDR3 used the HTBI primer set with the Qiagen OneStep RT-PCR kit. A second multiplex PCR round built the libraries, followed by size selection and purification. Libraries were sequenced paired-end with 100 bp reads on an Illumina HiSeq2000. Per the original workflow: Raw data were processed with SOAPnuke, discarding reads with adapters, uncalled bases, mean Phred below 15, or no exact constant-primer or identifier match. High-quality paired reads were merged using COPE v1.2.5, and each unique nucleotide sequence was defined as a clonotype. Clonotypes were aligned to IMGT TRBV, TRBD and TRBJ reference segments using MiTCR v1.1. Only V-J combinations with frequency above 0.0001, covering 99.2% of repertoires, were analysed. A TCS score was defined as the ratio between F50 (clonal expansion) and ExV (chaos), using BLOSUM62-based TCRdist between CDR3 peptides within each V-J. Welch's t-statistics and random forest reduced roughly 500 V-J features to 10 to 15, which were used in a naive Bayes classifier (R e1071). Clones were called with MiXCR by TCRdb after fastp trimmed the public reads at Q25, and only in-frame beta chains were retained. Duplicate CDR3 protein sequences are folded into a single record with the most common DNA and genes. For this entry, the V and J calls and clone size follow TCRdb and not the study's own pipeline. Recorded for this sample are 300,000 to 400,000 distinct CDR3 sequences; 15% to 20% of them occurred a single time. Approximately 54% of the sample lies in the top ten.

General conclusions and limits of the study: In validation, progression to ophthalmopathy was predicted by the model with roughly 69% sensitivity and nearly 75% specificity, a median of roughly 6 months before onset. Sample size was not statistically predetermined, and investigators were not blinded to group allocation. Ophthalmopathy was separated from stable hyperthyroidism by a 13 V-J signature model, with roughly 88% sensitivity and approximately 81% specificity obtained in cross-validation and 80%/75% obtained in testing. Most expanded thyroid clonotypes (frequency above 0.001) were also detected in blood, suggesting blood repertoires may reflect thyroid immune responses.

The germline V gene supplies CDR1 MNHEY and CDR2 SVGAGI. Taken from cysteine to phenylalanine, the CDR3 has 15 residues. Of the read, only the CDR3 DNA is kept; its 45 bases are in frame from base 1. A patient counted as having stable Graves' hyperthyroidism if no progression to ophthalmopathy occurred over 18 months of follow-up. Hyperthyroidism patients were newly diagnosed, with disease duration under 2 months, and aged 18 to 65 years. Any patient with an uncontrolled infection, another autoimmune disease, pregnancy or lactation was excluded. Diagnoses relied on clinical symptoms, serum thyroxine and TRAb, thyroid ultrasound and orbital computed tomography. Ficoll-Paque density gradient centrifugation was used to isolate PBMCs from under 11 ml of fresh peripheral blood. Total RNA was extracted using Trizol reagent, and RNA quality was assessed on an Agilent 2100 Bioanalyzer. Remarks on this clonotype: It lacks a known antigen. The junction departs from the called germline gene at one end, perhaps through a read error.

The chain couples TRBV6-5 to TRBJ2-2; the D match is possibly TRBD1 or TRBD2, with 5 bases aligned in each. This receptor was taken from a woman aged 45 to 65 with Graves' hyperthyroidism. The sequencing sample was made of blood. For the CDR3, the sequence is CASSYSTANTGEPFF. The DNA sequence is TGTGCCAGCAGTTACTCGACAGCTAACACCGGGGAGCCGTTTTTT.